Listed below are T cell receptor beta chains from one sample, sequenced in a study of blood T cell repertoires in COVID-19. Sequencing was performed with immunoSEQ multiplex PCR; in TCRdb, only in-frame clones are kept and a portion is missing. The repertoire holds 25,000 to 30,000 clones, with approximately 76% as singletons. Sequencing was carried out using peripheral blood. These receptor sequences come from an older man with acute or convalescent COVID-19. The conserved cysteine and the conserved F or W are not part of the CDR3 here. Fields, in order: V gene, CDR3 protein.

TRBV28 | ASSPPRGRGETQY
TRBV5-4 | ASSLRGGGREISYEQY
TRBV3-1/TRBV3-2 | ASSPKAYKVKEGIQY
TRBV11-1 | ASSLATGQGYEQY
TRBV5-1 | ASTSTGSQGANYGYT
TRBV7-8 | ASSQTGATNEKLF
TRBV18 | ASSISGTGGYEQY
TRBV30 | AGIRTEAF
TRBV5-6 | ASSSYRGYTEAF
TRBV7-3 | ASSSTGGNTEAF
TRBV7-2 | ASSPADRGENTEAF
TRBV11-2 | ASSIQSSYNSPLH
TRBV9 | ASSVIGTSGSRVGTDTQY
TRBV5-1 | ASSLERENTGELF
TRBV9 | ASSVDRADNEQF
TRBV9 | ASSVTQGGNTEAF
TRBV6-5 | ASSQTPARRYGYT
TRBV2 | ASSEAGGLTEAF
TRBV9 | ASSPRDRAFGNYGYT
TRBV24-1 | ATSRSGAEAF
TRBV18 | ASSPGTPSEAF
TRBV5-1 | ASSRYGTDTQY
TRBV27 | ASSPWGENTGELF
TRBV19 | ASRERGGRDTQY
TRBV7-8 | ASSLRQGRSGTEAF
TRBV7-9 | ASRASGKTGELF
TRBV11-3 | ASRMRGGIYGYT
TRBV6-5 | ASGPTGGHGYT
TRBV10-3 | AINSGQSNTEAF
TRBV7-3 | ASSSTSGTSYNEQF
TRBV10-3 | AIRGDSNQPQH
TRBV10-3 | AIRVAGGNEQY
TRBV7-8 | ASSSRDSHYNEQF
TRBV11-2 | ASSLDLGLRTDTQY
TRBV28 | ASSFGGLTNEKLF
TRBV30 | ACSGTLDGYT
TRBV6-5 | ASSRGTGSYEQY
TRBV27 | ANRGGSGQPQH
TRBV7-2 | ASSLSATTKNIQY
TRBV24-1 | ATSDLQAWETFYEQY
TRBV6-5 | ASRFSQGHGYT
TRBV4-2 | ASSHTFQANEQF
TRBV25-1 | ASRAGTGLYEQY
TRBV10-1 | ASSVSPGGGYT
TRBV6-5 | ASRDRETQPQH
TRBV20-1 | SAFNGEQF